The rows below give T cell receptor beta chains drawn from one sample of a study of T cells in Graves' hyperthyroidism and ophthalmopathy. TCRdb re-analysed the multiplex PCR reads in MiXCR, keeping a single row per CDR3 protein. Of about 560,000 distinct CDR3 sequences listed, 12% to 15% are singletons. Sequenced input: blood. All receptors come from a woman aged 40 to 50 with Graves' hyperthyroidism. Both conserved end residues are trimmed from each CDR3. The order of the fields is J gene, V gene, CDR3 protein.

j_call: TRBJ2-3; v_call: TRBV7-3; cdr3_aa: ASSTPSGRPNTDTQY
j_call: TRBJ1-1; v_call: TRBV6-1; cdr3_aa: ASRAGAGNTEAF
j_call: TRBJ1-2; v_call: TRBV4-1; cdr3_aa: ASSQVGTGGGGYT
j_call: TRBJ2-5; v_call: TRBV29-1; cdr3_aa: SVAGPIQETQY
j_call: TRBJ2-1; v_call: TRBV6-1; cdr3_aa: ASSEAGTGPYEQF
j_call: TRBJ2-2; v_call: TRBV10-1; cdr3_aa: ASSEMGTPKGELF
j_call: TRBJ2-7; v_call: TRBV6-2/TRBV6-3; cdr3_aa: ASSPVGAFYEQY
j_call: TRBJ2-2; v_call: TRBV10-2; cdr3_aa: ASIATAGGPGGELF
j_call: TRBJ1-2; v_call: TRBV10-2; cdr3_aa: ASRPHSGQGMSDGYT
j_call: TRBJ2-7; v_call: TRBV7-9; cdr3_aa: ASGFARLAGPPAHIYEQY
j_call: TRBJ2-7; v_call: TRBV12-3/TRBV12-4; cdr3_aa: ASSLGFGTGFSYEQY
j_call: TRBJ2-1; v_call: TRBV7-3; cdr3_aa: ASSSDRGSHNEQF
j_call: TRBJ1-4; v_call: TRBV2; cdr3_aa: ASSEGGTGIGGKLF
j_call: TRBJ2-5; v_call: TRBV28; cdr3_aa: ASSLERRETQY
j_call: TRBJ1-3; v_call: TRBV9; cdr3_aa: ASSGQGQISGNTIY
j_call: TRBJ2-1; v_call: TRBV11-3; cdr3_aa: ASSPGQGLFNEQF
j_call: TRBJ2-5; v_call: TRBV15; cdr3_aa: ATSRYTPGLAFGETQY
j_call: TRBJ1-5; v_call: TRBV6-1; cdr3_aa: ASSALRGGNQPQH
j_call: TRBJ2-5; v_call: TRBV2; cdr3_aa: ASRADQETQY
j_call: TRBJ2-7; v_call: TRBV9; cdr3_aa: ASSIGTPSSYEQY
j_call: TRBJ1-2; v_call: TRBV6-2/TRBV6-3; cdr3_aa: ASRLVGEGGYT
j_call: TRBJ2-5; v_call: TRBV12-3/TRBV12-4; cdr3_aa: ASRQGVQETQY
j_call: TRBJ2-1; v_call: TRBV7-8; cdr3_aa: ASSSGTSVSYNEQF